This T cell receptor beta chain was profiled in a study of T-cell reconstitution after alpha-beta-depleted transplantation in children (dated by TCRdb to about 2016). Notes on the research overall: Using TCR repertoire profiling, the study quantitatively followed how T-cell immune reconstitution unfolded in children after TCRalphabeta/CD19-depleted allogeneic hematopoietic cell transplantation.

CDR1 and CDR2, looked up from the germline V gene, are LGHNA and YSLEER. The CDR3 runs 15 amino acids, cysteine and phenylalanine included. Just the 45-base CDR3 DNA is kept, in frame starting at base 1. Trimming takes 2 bases from V and 6 bases from J, and the germline ends sit 14 bases apart. The library was made by PCR. Sequencer: Illumina HiSeq 2500. To normalize quantification of the TCRbeta repertoire, the TCR libraries were built with molecular barcoding that relied on unique molecular identifiers. TCRdb passed the public sequencing reads through fastp at Q25 and MiXCR, retaining productive beta sequences. Rows are combined by CDR3 protein, so each entry shows the most common genes and DNA. The sample includes about 300,000 distinct CDR3 sequences, with 10% observed a single time. The top ten clones comprise 7.5% of the sample. Findings and caveats that apply to the study as a whole: The apparently early alphabetaT-cell count recovery about two months after transplant was reportedly dependent on only several hundred rapidly expanded clones derived from non-depleted graft cells. Over subsequent months, a decline in hyperexpanded clone frequencies was noted, and after one year, T-cell counts and TCRbeta diversity were mostly ascribed to newly produced T cells. The high TCRbeta diversity at day 60 in some patients was ascribed to recipient T cells and intrathymic progenitors that had survived conditioning.

This clonotype was picked up many times. Its specific antigen is unknown. One base away there is no much larger clone; base qualities are not given. The treatment or condition label on this specimen signifies: allogeneic hematopoietic cell transplantation with graft depleted of TCRalphabeta T cells and CD19 B cells. The children who served as transplant recipients had been given grafts of TCRalphabeta/CD19-depleted allogeneic hematopoietic cells. The sample in question was PBMCs, obtained before TCRalphabeta/CD19-depleted stem cell transplant. The TCR sequence derives from a boy under two years old with acute myeloid leukemia, due to receive a stem cell transplant. The rearranged chain carries TRBV4-3 and TRBJ2-1, and TRBD2 may be the D gene, going by 6 matching bases. CDR3 reads: CASSQRDERVNEQFF. The DNA is as follows: TGCGCCAGCAGCCAAAGGGACGAGCGGGTCAATGAGCAGTTCTTC.